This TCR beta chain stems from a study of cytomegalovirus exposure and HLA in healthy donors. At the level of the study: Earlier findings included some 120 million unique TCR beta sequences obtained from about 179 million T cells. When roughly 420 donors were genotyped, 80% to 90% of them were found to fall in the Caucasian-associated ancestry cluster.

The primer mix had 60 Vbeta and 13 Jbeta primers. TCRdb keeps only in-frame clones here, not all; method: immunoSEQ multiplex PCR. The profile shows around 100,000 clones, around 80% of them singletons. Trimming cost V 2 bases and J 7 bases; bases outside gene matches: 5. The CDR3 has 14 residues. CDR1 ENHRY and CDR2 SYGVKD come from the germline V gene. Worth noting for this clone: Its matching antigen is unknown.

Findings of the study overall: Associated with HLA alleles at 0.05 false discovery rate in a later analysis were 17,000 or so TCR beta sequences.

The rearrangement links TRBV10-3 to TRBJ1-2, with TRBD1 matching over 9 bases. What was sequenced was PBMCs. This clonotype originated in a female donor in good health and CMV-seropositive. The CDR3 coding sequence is TGTGCCATCAGTGAGACACAGGGGGCTGGTGGCTACACCTTC. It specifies CAISETQGAGGYTF.